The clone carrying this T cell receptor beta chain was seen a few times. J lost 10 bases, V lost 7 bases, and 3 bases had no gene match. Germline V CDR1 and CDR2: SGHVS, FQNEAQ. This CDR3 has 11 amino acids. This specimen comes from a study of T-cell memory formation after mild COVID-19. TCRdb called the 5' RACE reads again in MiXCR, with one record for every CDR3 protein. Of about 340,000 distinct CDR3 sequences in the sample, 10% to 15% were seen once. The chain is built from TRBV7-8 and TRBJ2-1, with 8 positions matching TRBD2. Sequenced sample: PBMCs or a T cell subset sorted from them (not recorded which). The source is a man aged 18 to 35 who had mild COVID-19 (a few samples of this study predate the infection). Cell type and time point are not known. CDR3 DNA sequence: TGTGCCAGCACACTAGCGGAGGAGCAGTTCTTC. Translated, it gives CASTLAEEQFF.